This T cell receptor beta chain was retrieved from a study of blood T cell repertoires in COVID-19. Study processing details: For nucleated cells, counts were estimated from reference gene primer amplification. Libraries were prepared by immunoSEQ multiplex PCR; TCRdb keeps only in-frame clonotypes and omits some of them. V and J calls and clone size are those listed in that table; D and trimming were worked out from the DNA. The table has some 150,000 clones, roughly 87% seen once; the top ten hold roughly 1.6%. Germline V gene sequence: CDR1 SGHTA, CDR2 FQGTGA. Trimming removed 2 bases from V and 1 base from J, with 8 bases in between. The CDR3 covers 14 residues.

The sample consisted of peripheral blood. V and J are TRBV7-3 and TRBJ1-1; D is unresolved. This TCR came from a human donor in a cohort sampled during active COVID-19. DNA for the CDR3: TGTGCCAGCAGCTTACATGGCGGGAACACTGAAGCTTTCTTT. Translation: CASSLHGGNTEAFF.